In its sample, the clone carrying this T cell receptor beta chain was seen once. The whole isolated RNA underwent reverse transcription, so sequencing captured expressed TCRB transcripts. TCRdb's table, derived via immunoSEQ multiplex PCR, lists solely in-frame clones and lacks some. The sample has about 40,000 clones, over 45% seen once. This specimen belongs to a study of beta chain features in type 1 diabetes. Trimming stripped 8 bases from V and 3 bases from J, with 29 bases between. The CDR3 has 19 residues. The rearrangement joins TRBV23-1 to TRBJ1-5; maybe TRBD1 (5 bases). TRBV23-1 is filed as an ORF, its function uncertain. This receptor was identified in a woman under 30 in good health. The sequencing sample was made of central memory CD4+ T cells from blood. The DNA of the CDR3 is TGCGCCAGCGGCCACACAATCTACCGGAGGGACTCTTACAATCAGCCCCAGCATTTT. It yields the protein CASGHTIYRRDSYNQPQHF.